This entry concerns a single T cell receptor beta chain. Antigen specificity is unknown. The sample comes from a study of long-term antiretroviral therapy in people with HIV. An immunoSEQ assay, version v3.0, was performed at survey level. Assay used: immunoSEQ multiplex PCR; TCRdb lists only in-frame clones, some missing. Of 7,500 to 10,000 clones listed, 80% to 90% were seen once; the top ten hold under 20%. Germline values: CDR1 MNHEY, CDR2 SMNVEV (reference sequence). V shed 1 base and J 9 bases; nucleotides not matched to a gene: 18. The CDR3 loop spans 18 amino acids. Study-wide points: Increased diversity was seen after ART, yet it remained lower than in transplant donor controls.

The chain couples TRBV27 to TRBJ2-1; 7 nucleotides line up with TRBD2. Sequenced here: unsorted PBMCs, sampled 0.7 years after starting antiretroviral therapy. The clonotype originates from a man between 40 and 49 years old with HIV. CDR3 nucleotides: TGTGCCAGCAGTTTATTAAAATCCGGGACTATGATTGTAGGTGAGCAGTTCTTC. Its translation is CASSLLKSGTMIVGEQFF.